The rows below give T cell receptor beta chains drawn from one sample of a study of OX40 agonist ivuxolimab in advanced cancers. Measured with immunoSEQ multiplex PCR; TCRdb has only the in-frame clones, and not every one. The sample has fewer than 80,000 clones, 80% to 90% seen once. The starting material was CD4+ or CD8+ T cells sorted from blood, obtained in a trial of the OX40 agonist ivuxolimab. These receptors were taken from an adult with an advanced solid tumor such as melanoma, head and neck, liver or kidney cancer. Both conserved end residues are part of each CDR3. D genes are given only for firm matches. Clone size is stated in some rows and not others, as once, few, many or a class when expanded.

v_gene	j_gene	abundance	d_gene	CDR3nt	CDR3aa
TRBV6-6	TRBJ1-1	-	TRBD1	TGTGCCAGCAGGGATCGGACAGGGGCGAACACTGAAGCTTTCTTT	CASRDRTGANTEAFF
TRBV7-2	TRBJ2-1	few	TRBD2	TGTGCCAGCAGCTTACGATCTTATAGCGGGAGATACAATGAGCAGTTCTTC	CASSLRSYSGRYNEQFF
TRBV4-1	TRBJ1-2	-	TRBD1	TGCGCCAGCACCTTGACAGGGAGTACGGACTATGGCTACACCTTC	CASTLTGSTDYGYTF
TRBV6-5	TRBJ2-7	once	TRBD1	TGTGCCAGCAGTTCCGCAGGGGGATCCTACGAGCAGTACTTC	CASSSAGGSYEQYF
TRBV19	TRBJ2-7	once	-	TGTGCCAGTATTGGCCCTAGAGACAGACTAACCTACGAGCAGTACTTC	CASIGPRDRLTYEQYF
TRBV5-1	TRBJ1-1	-	-	TGCGCCAGCAGCTTCGGGTCAGTGGGCACTGAAGCTTTCTTT	CASSFGSVGTEAFF
TRBV6-5	TRBJ1-2	once	-	TGTGCCAGCAAAGAGGGGTTAGACTATGGCTACACCTTC	CASKEGLDYGYTF
TRBV4-3	TRBJ2-1	-	TRBD2	TGCGCCAGCAGCCAAGAGGTGGCGGGGGGGGTCCATGAGCAGTTCTTC	CASSQEVAGGVHEQFF
TRBV5-1	TRBJ1-5	-	-	TGTGCCAGCAGCCTGTTCGGCAATCAGCCCCAGCATTTT	CASSLFGNQPQHF
TRBV2	TRBJ2-3	few	-	TGTGCCAGCAGTGATCGGCCCGATACGCAGTATTTT	CASSDRPDTQYF
TRBV7-3	TRBJ2-1	-	TRBD2	TGTGCCAGCAGACTTACGGGACTAGCGAATAATGAGCAGTTCTTC	CASRLTGLANNEQFF